This record concerns one T cell receptor (beta chain) sequence. This entry comes from a study of blood T cell repertoires in COVID-19. The germline V gene has CDR1 LNHDA and CDR2 SQIVND (reference sequence). The CDR3 extends over 11 amino acids. Trimming cost V 4 bases and J 10 bases; bases outside gene matches: 1. In the authors' methods: Amplification from reference gene primers served as the basis for estimated nucleated cell counts. The assay was immunoSEQ multiplex PCR, and TCRdb's table has in-frame clones only and misses some. The V and J calls and clone size were taken over from that table, and D and trimming were inferred from the DNA. This repertoire shows a few hundred thousand clones, approximately 91% found once; its top ten account for 9% to 9.5%.

The receptor comes from a man aged 18 to 29 with active or convalescent COVID-19. V usage is TRBV19 and J usage is TRBJ1-5; TRBD1 agrees at 7 bases. The specimen was peripheral blood. CDR3 nucleotide sequence: TGTGCCAGTAGTACAGGGGGTCCCCAGCATTTT. It is translated as CASSTGGPQHF.